These 14 T cell receptor beta chains originate from one sample sequenced in a study of blood T cell repertoires in COVID-19. TCRdb's table, derived via immunoSEQ multiplex PCR, lists solely in-frame clones and lacks some. The repertoire includes about 51,000 clones, 75% to 90% of them detected once, and 1% to 1.5% sits in the top ten. The sample consisted of peripheral blood. The receptors derive from a man aged 60 to 75 with acute or convalescent COVID-19.

This chain uses TRBV27 with TRBJ1-1; TRBD1 is a possible D gene (5 bases). CDR1 is MNHEY and CDR2 is SMNVEV in the germline V gene (reference sequence). Trimming stripped 3 bases from V and 5 bases from J, with 10 bases between. The CDR3 has 13 amino acids. CDR3 sequence reads: CASSLGGRTEAFF. CDR3 nucleotides: TGTGCCAGCAGTTTGGGGGGACGGACTGAAGCTTTCTTT.

A few counts support this clone. The genes are TRBV11-2 and TRBJ1-5, with 9 bases lining up with TRBD1. The CDR3 length is 13 residues. Trimming removed 5 bases from V and 5 bases from J; junction bases left unmatched: 1. The germline gives CDR1 SGHAT, CDR2 FQNNGV. CDR3 bases: TGTGCCAGCAGCCGGGACAGGGATCAGCCCCAGCATTTT. Its translation: CASSRDRDQPQHF.

The genes are TRBV29-1 and TRBJ2-4; tentative D call: TRBD2 (5 bases). The CDR3 consists of 12 residues. With 4 bases removed from V and 5 bases from J, the gap between germline ends came to 9 bases. Germline V lookup: CDR1 SQVTM, CDR2 ANQGSEA. The CDR3 DNA sequence: TGCAGCGTTGGAGGGCTGGAAAACATTCAGTACTTC. It specifies CSVGGLENIQYF.

V and J are TRBV6-6 and TRBJ1-4; maybe TRBD1 (5 bases). This CDR3 contains 15 residues. V was trimmed by 0 bases and J by 8 bases, leaving 13 bases between them. Per germline, CDR1 MNHNY and CDR2 SVGAGI (reference sequence). CDR3 DNA sequence: TGTGCCAGCAGTTACTCGGGGGGGGTTAGCGAAAAACTGTTTTTT. This encodes CASSYSGGVSEKLFF.

The chain's CDR3 is CAMRDSYTGELFF. CDR3 bases: TGTGCCATGCGGGACAGCTACACCGGGGAGCTGTTTTTT. This chain connects TRBV12-3 or TRBV12-4 to TRBJ2-2, with D tentatively TRBD1 (7 bases). V dropped 10 bases and J dropped 3 bases, with 12 bases sitting between them. CDR3 length: 13 amino acids.

The J gene is TRBJ1-1, the V gene TRBV6-5, with 8 bases matching TRBD1. After removal of 4 bases from V and 0 bases from J, the junction contained 4 bases not matched to a gene. The V gene's germline CDR1 is MNHEY and CDR2 SVGAGI. The CDR3 has 15 residues. The DNA for the CDR3 is TGTGCCAGCAGTTTCAGGGGGCAGGTGAACACTGAAGCTTTCTTT. As protein: CASSFRGQVNTEAFF.

This clone was seen once. The CDR3: CSVRGDGLWSPLHF. As DNA, the CDR3 is TGCAGCGTTCGGGGGGATGGACTCTGGTCACCCCTCCACTTT. The chain has TRBV29-1 and TRBJ1-6; a possible D gene is TRBD1 (5 bases). Germline CDR1 is SQVTM and CDR2 is ANQGSEA. This CDR3 has 14 amino acids. The germline V and J ends were trimmed by 5 bases and 10 bases, with 18 bases remaining between them.

The chain joins TRBV6-5 to TRBJ1-6; D is uncertain. The V and J ends lost 6 bases and 9 bases respectively, with 12 bases between them. The germline gives CDR1 MNHEY, CDR2 SVGAGI. The CDR3 covers 13 residues. The CDR3 nucleotides are TGTGCCAGCAGAAGCGGATTAGGTTCACCCCTCCACTTT. This codes for CASRSGLGSPLHF.

This sequence joins TRBV5-4 and TRBJ2-7; 8 positions match TRBD1. The V segment lost 4 bases and the J segment 1 base; nucleotides outside the gene matches: 13. The CDR3 loop spans 17 amino acids. CDR1 is SGHNT, CDR2 YYREEE, per germline (reference sequence). This CDR3 is CASSQSLYRGVSYEQYF. The DNA for the CDR3 is TGTGCCAGCAGCCAAAGCCTCTACAGGGGGGTATCCTACGAGCAGTACTTC.

J is TRBJ2-3 and V is TRBV5-1, with unresolved D. V lost 1 base, J lost 0 bases, and 3 bases lay in between. The CDR3 spans 13 residues. The germline V gene encodes CDR1 SGHRS and CDR2 YFSETQ. In DNA, the CDR3 is TGCGCCAGCAGCTTGCCTAGCACAGATACGCAGTATTTT. This sequence encodes CASSLPSTDTQYF.

This chain joins TRBV7-9 and TRBJ1-6; 9 positions match TRBD1. The CDR3 is 14 amino acids. V shed 5 bases, J shed 7 bases, and the junction held 3 bases outside the gene matches. Germline lookup yields CDR1 SEHNR and CDR2 FQNEAQ (reference sequence). CDR3: CASSQDRGNSPLHF. CDR3 nucleotides: TGTGCCAGCAGCCAGGACAGGGGAAATTCACCCCTCCACTTT. The full variable domain, rest sourced from reference TRBV7-9 and TRBJ1-6, is DTGVSQNPRHKITKRGQNVTFRCDPISEHNRLYWYRQTLGQGPEFLTYFQNEAQLEKSRLLSDRFSAERPKGSFSTLEIQRTEQGDSAMYLCASSQDRGNSPLHFGNGTRLTVT.

This chain joins TRBV24-1 and TRBJ2-5; D is perhaps TRBD1 (6 bases). The CDR3 covers 13 residues. From germline, CDR1 is KGHDR and CDR2 SFDVKD. Deletions cut 8 bases from V and 5 bases from J, with 14 bases between. In DNA, the CDR3 is TGTGCCACCACGTCAGGGGCTTACGAGACCCAGTACTTC. Translating it yields CATTSGAYETQYF.

This chain uses TRBV27 with TRBJ2-5, with TRBD1 identical over 7 bases. V shed 6 bases and J 2 bases; nucleotides not matched to a gene: 6. This CDR3 contains 14 residues. Looked up from germline, CDR1 is MNHEY and CDR2 is SMNVEV (reference sequence). The DNA for the CDR3 is TGTGCCAGCAGCCTGAACAGGGGACAAGAGACCCAGTACTTC. This gives the protein CASSLNRGQETQYF.

The gene calls are TRBV4-2 and TRBJ2-3, with D possibly TRBD2 on 5 matching bases. The CDR3 consists of 16 residues. CDR1 LGHNA and CDR2 YNFKEQ come from the germline V gene. The V and J ends lost 4 bases and 1 base respectively, with 15 bases between them. Here the CDR3 DNA reads TGTGCCAGCAGCCCCGGGATTGGACCACGCACAGATACGCAGTATTTT. This encodes CASSPGIGPRTDTQYF.